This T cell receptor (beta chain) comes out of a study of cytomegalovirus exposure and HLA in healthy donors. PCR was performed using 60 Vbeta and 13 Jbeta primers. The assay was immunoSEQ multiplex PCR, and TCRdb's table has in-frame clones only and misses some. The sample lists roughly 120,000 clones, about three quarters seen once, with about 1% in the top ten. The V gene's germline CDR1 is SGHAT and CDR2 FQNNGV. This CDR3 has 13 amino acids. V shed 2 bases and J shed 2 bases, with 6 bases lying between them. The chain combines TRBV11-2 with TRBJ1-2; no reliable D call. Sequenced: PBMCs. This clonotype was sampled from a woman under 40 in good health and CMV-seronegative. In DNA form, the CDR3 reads TGTGCCAGCAGCTTATACAGAAACTATGGCTACACCTTC. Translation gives CASSLYRNYGYTF.